This note documents a single TCR beta chain sequence. The antigen this receptor binds is unknown. Base qualities are not provided; no much larger clone lies one nucleotide away. From its cysteine to its phenylalanine, the CDR3 spans 15 amino acids. Of the read, only the CDR3 DNA is kept; its 45 bases are in frame from base 1. Reading the germline V gene gives CDR1 ENHRY and CDR2 SYGVKD. V is shortened by 7 bases, J by 2 bases, and the region joining them spans 16 bases. The protocol used for the library was the immunoSEQ multiplex PCR assay. The source is immuneACCESS, and TCRdb retained only in-frame sequences with V and J called. Part of the clones is not carried over; for the studies checked, unresolved V genes explain less than half of this, and the remainder is unexplained. The sample records tens of thousands of clones, about 91% of which are singletons. About 0.91% of the sample is taken by the ten largest.

This sample was included in a study of control samples from healthy donors and cancer patients (dated by TCRdb to about 2020). The source of this sequence is a man in his thirties or forties with colorectal cancer. Sequencing input: PBMCs. The V and J segments used are TRBV10-3 and TRBJ2-3, with TRBD2 as a weak D call on 6 bases. In nucleotides, the sequence is TGTGCCATCACCTCAACGGGGGAGAACACAGATACGCAGTATTTT. Its protein is CAITSTGENTDTQYF.